The 15 T cell receptor beta chains presented below share a single source sample, sequenced in a study of patients and donors after allogeneic stem cell transplantation. One entry per CDR3 protein, called by TCRdb with MiXCR from the RT-PCR reads. The sample holds 390,000 or so distinct CDR3 sequences, roughly 16% seen once. The source material was blood, either unsorted or a sorted T cell fraction (not recorded which). The receptors come from a human donor who was either an allogeneic HSCT recipient or a stem cell or donor lymphocyte infusion donor (not recorded which). It is not recorded whose cells these are; they may come from a transplant donor.

The V gene is TRBV15, the J gene TRBJ2-7, with D possibly TRBD1 on 5 matching bases. CDR3 length: 15 amino acids. From germline, CDR1 is LNHNV and CDR2 YYDKDF (reference sequence). Trimming stripped 0 bases from V and 2 bases from J, with 11 bases between. For the CDR3, the DNA is TGTGCCACCAGCAGAGATATAGACAGAGCCTACGAGCAGTACTTC. As protein: CATSRDIDRAYEQYF.

This sequence joins TRBV15 and TRBJ1-5, with a tentative D call TRBD1 (6 bases). Germline loops: CDR1 LNHNV, CDR2 YYDKDF (reference sequence). Deletions cut 1 base from V and 3 bases from J, with 13 bases between. The CDR3 runs 16 residues. CDR3 in amino acids: CATSRAQQGNNQPQHF. DNA of the CDR3: TGTGCCACCAGCAGAGCCCAGCAGGGGAACAATCAGCCCCAGCATTTT. Combining the CDR3 with reference TRBV15 and TRBJ1-5 gives the whole variable domain DAMVIQNPRYQVTQFGKPVTLSCSQTLNHNVMYWYQQKSSQAPKLLFHYYDKDFNNEADTPDNFQSRRPNTSFCFLDIRSPGLGDTAMYLCATSRAQQGNNQPQHFGDGTRLSIL.

The chain has TRBV20-1 and TRBJ1-1; the D is unclear. Per germline, CDR1 DFQATT and CDR2 SNEGSKA (reference sequence). The CDR3 sequence is 13 residues long. The germline V and J ends were trimmed by 3 bases and 0 bases, with 8 bases remaining between them. This CDR3 reads CSARKGLNTEAFF. The CDR3, as DNA: TGCAGTGCTAGGAAGGGATTGAACACTGAAGCTTTCTTT.

The CDR3 DNA is TGTGCCAGCAGTCAAGGGGGTGGGGGTGAAAAACTGTTTTTT. This encodes CASSQGGGGEKLFF. The chain joins TRBV7-2 to TRBJ1-4; TRBD1 is a possible D gene (6 bases). This CDR3 is built from 14 residues. Germline V CDR1 and CDR2: SGHTA, FQGNSA. Trimming took 6 bases from V and 7 from J, leaving 15 bases between them. The full variable domain, in which reference TRBV7-2 and TRBJ1-4 provide the parts outside the CDR3, is GAGVSQSPSNKVTEKGKDVELRCDPISGHTALYWYRQSLGQGLEFLIYFQGNSAPDKSGLPSDRFSAERTGGSVSTLTIQRTQQEDSAVYLCASSQGGGGEKLFFGSGTQLSVL.

This clonotype was seen a handful of times. The V and J genes are TRBV19 and TRBJ1-5, with D uncertain. V lost 7 bases and J lost 0, with 16 bases in between. Germline loops: CDR1 LNHDA, CDR2 SQIVND (reference sequence). This CDR3 is built from 16 residues. The CDR3 DNA reads TGTGCCAGTACCCCGGACCGCAAATTTAGCAATCAGCCCCAGCATTTT. Protein product: CASTPDRKFSNQPQHF.

This clonotype was picked up many times. The rearrangement uses TRBV14 and TRBJ1-2; D is unresolved. The CDR3 length is 13 residues. Germline assignment: CDR1 SGHDN and CDR2 FVKESK. The ends were cut back, 0 bases at V and 7 bases at J, with 9 bases in the middle. CDR3 residues: CASSQEQISGYTF. CDR3 bases: TGTGCCAGCAGCCAAGAACAGATTTCTGGCTACACCTTC.

This chain uses TRBV5-1 with TRBJ2-3, with TRBD2 identical over 11 bases. Germline trimming cut 3 bases from V and 8 bases from J; bases unmatched to any gene: 2. CDR3 length: 13 amino acids. Per germline, CDR1 SGHRS and CDR2 YFSETQ. DNA of the CDR3: TGCGCCAGCAGCTCAGGACTAGCGGGTACGCAGTATTTT. This codes for CASSSGLAGTQYF. The full variable domain, its missing parts supplied by reference TRBV5-1 and TRBJ2-3, is KAGVTQTPRYLIKTRGQQVTLSCSPISGHRSVSWYQQTPGQGLQFLFEYFSETQRNKGNFPGRFSGRQFSNSRSEMNVSTLELGDSALYLCASSSGLAGTQYFGPGTRLTVL.

About this clonotype: The junction differs from germline at one of its ends, possibly a read error. The chain joins TRBV29-1 to TRBJ2-1; TRBD2 agrees at 7 bases. CDR3 size: 14 residues. The V gene's germline CDR1 is SQVTM and CDR2 ANQGSEA. The CDR3 loop is CRSCNGRRWYEQLF. DNA for the CDR3: TGCAGGAGCTGTAACGGGAGGAGGTGGTATGAGCAGCTCTTC.

The V and J genes are TRBV28 and TRBJ1-1; tentatively, D is TRBD1 (6 bases). Germline V CDR1 and CDR2: MDHEN, SYDVKM. Trimming shortened V by 3 bases and J by 1 base, and 18 bases separated the two germline ends. The CDR3 contains 17 residues. CDR3 amino acids: CASSLEGGRLRNTEAFF. Here the CDR3 DNA reads TGTGCCAGCAGTTTGGAGGGGGGGCGTTTAAGGAACACTGAAGCTTTCTTT.

This clonotype has ten or more counts. CDR3 sequence reads: CASTLQRGGLYEQFF. DNA of the CDR3: TGTGCCAGCACCCTTCAGCGGGGGGGCTTATATGAGCAGTTCTTC. The chain couples TRBV12-3 or TRBV12-4 to TRBJ2-1, with 10 bases fitting TRBD2. Trimming cost V 7 bases and J 8 bases; bases outside gene matches: 11. The CDR3 extends over 15 amino acids.

The rearrangement links TRBV7-3 to TRBJ2-2; 9 nucleotides align to TRBD2. The CDR3 loop spans 18 amino acids. V shed 1 base, J shed 0 bases, and the junction held 6 bases outside the gene matches. Germline V lookup: CDR1 SGHTA, CDR2 FQGTGA. CDR3 DNA sequence: TGTGCCAGCAGCTTAAAGCGCGCGGGAGGGACGAACACCGGGGAGCTGTTTTTT. This codes for CASSLKRAGGTNTGELFF.

V and J are TRBV20-1 and TRBJ2-7; D ambiguous. The germline gives CDR1 DFQATT, CDR2 SNEGSKA (reference sequence). V lost 5 bases and J lost 0, with 14 bases in between. The CDR3 extends over 14 amino acids. The CDR3 DNA reads TGCAGTGCTCAATTTAACCCGTTCTCCTACGAGCAGTACTTC. Residues: CSAQFNPFSYEQYF.

This clonotype was seen more than once but under ten times. J is TRBJ2-1 and V is TRBV12-3 or TRBV12-4; D assignment may be TRBD1 or TRBD2 (5 bases each). CDR3 size: 14 residues. Trimming stripped 7 bases from V and 1 base from J, with 11 bases between. The CDR3 nucleotides are TGTGCCAGCAAGGGGACCAAGTCCTACAATGAGCAGTTCTTC. Translated: CASKGTKSYNEQFF.

There are a few counts of this clonotype. The DNA for the CDR3 is TGTGCCAGCAGTTTATACCCCCTGGGGCCAAATCAGCCCCAGCATTTT. This translates into CASSLYPLGPNQPQHF. The V gene is TRBV28, the J gene TRBJ1-5, with D possibly being TRBD1 (5 bases). V was shortened by 1 base and J by 4 bases, with 14 bases between the two germline ends. The germline gives CDR1 MDHEN, CDR2 SYDVKM. The CDR3 covers 16 residues.

This clonotype was counted at least ten times. The CDR3, as DNA: TGTGCCAGCAGTTTATTGGGGGGCTACAATGAGCAGTTCTTC. Translation: CASSLLGGYNEQFF. The V call is TRBV12-3 or TRBV12-4, the J call TRBJ2-1, with D perhaps TRBD2 (6 bases). V was cut by 2 bases and J by 3 bases, with 8 bases left in between. CDR3 length equals 14 residues.